Below, 27 T cell receptor beta chains from the same sample are listed, as sequenced in a study of vaccination and CD4 T cells after COVID-19. Cultured CD4+ T-cell DNA underwent Oncomine TCR Beta short-read sequencing. From the PCR reads, TCRdb called clonotypes with MiXCR, one entry per CDR3 protein. The data hold around 20,000 distinct CDR3 sequences, with 40% to 65% observed a single time. For these TCRs, the target antigens are not known. Treatment described: 10-day PBMC culture with coronavirus spike peptide pools or control peptides (ViraFEST assay). Sequenced sample: CD4+ T cells from blood, cultured in vitro. The receptors originated from a human donor who had recovered from COVID-19.

The chain carries TRBV7-9 and TRBJ2-1; D remains ambiguous. V was cut by 3 bases and J by 9 bases, with 15 bases left in between. CDR1 is SEHNR and CDR2 is FQNEAQ in the germline V gene (reference sequence). The CDR3 has 14 amino acids. The chain's CDR3 is CASSFTGDRGEQFF. CDR3 nucleotides: TGTGCCAGCAGCTTTACCGGAGACCGTGGTGAGCAGTTCTTC. The full variable domain, rest sourced from reference TRBV7-9 and TRBJ2-1, is DTGVSQNPRHKITKRGQNVTFRCDPISEHNRLYWYRQTLGQGPEFLTYFQNEAQLEKSRLLSDRFSAERPKGSFSTLEIQRTEQGDSAMYLCASSFTGDRGEQFFGPGTRLTVL.

This clonotype was recorded a few times. The chain uses TRBV28 and TRBJ1-5, with 8 bases aligning to TRBD1. The germline V gene has CDR1 MDHEN and CDR2 SYDVKM. The ends lost 5 bases at V and 1 base at J; junction bases unmatched: 7. This CDR3 spans 16 amino acids. CDR3 bases: TGTGCCAGCAGTCTACCACAGGGGGTCAGCAATCAGCCCCAGCATTTT. Residues: CASSLPQGVSNQPQHF.

This clonotype is medium-sized within its sample. This sequence joins TRBV27 and TRBJ1-1, with TRBD1 identical over 8 bases. CDR1 MNHEY and CDR2 SMNVEV come from the germline V gene (reference sequence). Unmatched junction bases numbered 10, after V lost 5 bases and J lost 5 bases. The CDR3 is 15 residues long. The CDR3 DNA sequence: TGTGCCAGCAGTCCCACCGGACAGGGAATAACTGAAGCTTTCTTT. Residues: CASSPTGQGITEAFF.

This chain links TRBV2 with TRBJ2-5, with D maybe TRBD1 (5 bases). Trimming took off 4 bases at V and 4 bases at J, with 16 bases between the two ends. This CDR3 is 15 amino acids long. CDR1 is SNHLY, CDR2 FYNNEI, per germline. CDR3 residues: CASSAVGLGPETQYF. DNA for the CDR3: TGTGCCAGCAGTGCGGTGGGGCTGGGCCCAGAGACCCAGTACTTC. Complete variable domain (other parts from reference TRBV2 and TRBJ2-5): EPEVTQTPSHQVTQMGQEVILRCVPISNHLYFYWYRQILGQKVEFLVSFYNNEISEKSEIFDDQFSVERPDGSNFTLKIRSTKLEDSAMYFCASSAVGLGPETQYFGPGTRLLVL.

The V call is TRBV5-1, the J call TRBJ1-6; TRBD1 matches 9 bases. Trimming at V came to 4 bases and at J to 1 base, leaving 6 bases not matched to a gene. This CDR3 has 17 amino acids. CDR1 SGHRS and CDR2 YFSETQ come from the germline V gene. CDR3 in amino acids: CASSRGTGSSYNSPLHF. CDR3 bases: TGCGCCAGCAGCCGGGGGACAGGGTCATCCTATAATTCACCCCTCCACTTT.

The chain employs TRBV6-4 and TRBJ2-3; D might be TRBD2 (6 bases). The ends were cut back, 0 bases at V and 5 bases at J, with 18 bases in the middle. This CDR3 has 17 residues. Germline CDR1 MRHNA, CDR2 SNTAGT. CDR3 in amino acids: CASSDSIPGESGDTQYF. CDR3 nucleotide sequence: TGTGCCAGCAGTGACTCGATTCCGGGGGAGTCGGGAGATACGCAGTATTTT.

V is TRBV20-1 and J is TRBJ1-5; tentative D call: TRBD1 (6 bases). Trimming took 0 bases from V and 2 from J, leaving 14 bases between them. The CDR3 length is 16 residues. Germline V CDR1 and CDR2: DFQATT, SNEGSKA (reference sequence). The chain's CDR3 is CSAREARGGGNQPQHF. In nucleotides, the CDR3 is TGCAGTGCTAGAGAAGCAAGGGGGGGGGGCAATCAGCCCCAGCATTTT.

This chain links TRBV20-1 with TRBJ2-5, with 7 bases identical to TRBD1. The CDR3 loop spans 12 amino acids. In germline, CDR1 is DFQATT, CDR2 SNEGSKA (reference sequence). The CDR3 reads CSPEGAEETQYF. In DNA, the CDR3 is TGCAGCCCTGAGGGGGCTGAGGAGACCCAGTACTTC.

This clonotype was seen a handful of times. The chain links TRBV20-1 to TRBJ1-5, with 8 bases fitting TRBD1. This CDR3 is built from 14 residues. The J segment lost 3 bases and the V segment lost 5 bases, leaving 6 bases of the junction unmatched. Germline lookup yields CDR1 DFQATT and CDR2 SNEGSKA (reference sequence). CDR3 region: CSAVDRADNQPQHF. In nucleotides, the CDR3 is TGCAGTGCTGTGGACAGGGCGGACAATCAGCCCCAGCATTTT.

The rearrangement uses TRBV6-1 and TRBJ2-3; TRBD2 agrees at 13 bases. CDR3 length: 16 amino acids. J lost 6 bases, V lost 5 bases, and 8 bases had no gene match. The germline CDR1 and CDR2 sequences are MNHNS and SASEGT. DNA of the CDR3: TGTGCCAGCAGTCTGCACCTGACTAGCGGGGGGGATACGCAGTATTTT. Protein product: CASSLHLTSGGDTQYF.

This chain joins TRBV10-3 and TRBJ2-1, with 9 bases aligning to TRBD1. This CDR3 contains 11 residues. Germline V gene sequence: CDR1 ENHRY, CDR2 SYGVKD. V trimming: 6 bases; J trimming: 9 bases; junction bases outside the gene matches: 0. In DNA form, the CDR3 reads TGTGCCATCAGGACAGGGGGTGAGCAGTTCTTC. It specifies CAIRTGGEQFF.

The sample holds a few counts of this clonotype. The chain carries TRBV20-1 and TRBJ2-1; 7 bases are a match to TRBD1. Germline V gene lookup returns CDR1 DFQATT and CDR2 SNEGSKA (reference sequence). The CDR3 is 14 amino acids. V trimming: 5 bases; J trimming: 0 bases; junction bases outside the gene matches: 4. This chain's CDR3 is CSASTGSSYNEQFF. In DNA, the CDR3 is TGCAGTGCTTCGACAGGGAGCTCCTACAATGAGCAGTTCTTC.

The V and J genes are TRBV20-1 and TRBJ2-1; 7 positions agree with TRBD2. Losses at the gene ends were 6 bases for V and 7 bases for J; bases not matched to a gene: 30. The CDR3 is 20 residues long. Germline values: CDR1 DFQATT, CDR2 SNEGSKA (reference sequence). CDR3 DNA sequence: TGCAGTGCCCCTAAGGTGAGCGGGATCCTAACCCCTCACGTGTCGAATGAGCAGTTCTTC. This encodes CSAPKVSGILTPHVSNEQFF.

The chain combines TRBV20-1 with TRBJ2-1, with 8 bases that match TRBD1. The CDR3 is 16 residues long. J lost 3 bases, V lost 0 bases, and 7 bases had no gene match. The germline gives CDR1 DFQATT, CDR2 SNEGSKA (reference sequence). CDR3 sequence (DNA): TGCAGTGCTAGAGATCGGAGACAGGGGCGCTACAATGAGCAGTTCTTC. It is translated as CSARDRRQGRYNEQFF.

V is TRBV2 and J is TRBJ1-3; 8 nucleotides line up with TRBD1. J lost 1 base, V lost 5 bases, and 7 bases had no gene match. CDR1 and CDR2 (germline): SNHLY, FYNNEI. CDR3 length: 16 amino acids. The DNA of the CDR3 is TGTGCCAGCAGTCCCGACAGGGGAGGATCTGGAAACACCATATATTTT. Residues: CASSPDRGGSGNTIYF. The full variable domain, rest sourced from reference TRBV2 and TRBJ1-3, is EPEVTQTPSHQVTQMGQEVILRCVPISNHLYFYWYRQILGQKVEFLVSFYNNEISEKSEIFDDQFSVERPDGSNFTLKIRSTKLEDSAMYFCASSPDRGGSGNTIYFGEGSWLTVV.

The V gene is TRBV6-1, the J gene TRBJ1-3; no clear D. Per the germline V gene, CDR1 is MNHNS and CDR2 is SASEGT. V dropped 6 bases and J dropped 3 bases, with 9 bases sitting between them. This CDR3 is 13 amino acids long. In DNA, the CDR3 is TGTGCCAGCAGCACCTCCGGTGGAAACACCATATATTTT. The encoded protein is CASSTSGGNTIYF.

The V call is TRBV20-1, the J call TRBJ2-1, with TRBD1 matching over 9 bases. The CDR3 covers 13 residues. Per the germline V gene, CDR1 is DFQATT and CDR2 is SNEGSKA (reference sequence). V lost 1 base, J lost 14 bases, and 9 bases stayed unmatched. CDR3 in amino acids: CSARGTGVLGKFF. The CDR3 coding sequence is TGCAGTGCTAGAGGGACAGGGGTATTGGGAAAGTTCTTC.

The chain joins TRBV10-3 to TRBJ2-3; the match to TRBD2 covers 12 bases. V lost 6 bases, J lost 0 bases, and 13 bases stayed unmatched. The CDR3 extends over 19 amino acids. Germline V CDR1 and CDR2: ENHRY, SYGVKD. The CDR3 reads CAISRPASGGVISTDTQYF. The CDR3 bases are TGTGCCATCAGCCGCCCGGCTAGCGGGGGGGTCATTAGCACAGATACGCAGTATTTT.

This chain links TRBV27 with TRBJ2-3; TRBD2 matches 11 bases. The junction had 5 bases not matched to a gene; V was cut back by 6 bases and J by 0 bases. The CDR3 has 16 residues. Germline lookup yields CDR1 MNHEY and CDR2 SMNVEV (reference sequence). The DNA for the CDR3 is TGTGCCAGCAGAAAACTAGCGGGGGCTAGCACAGATACGCAGTATTTT. The encoded protein is CASRKLAGASTDTQYF.

This clonotype was picked up one time. The chain combines TRBV28 with TRBJ1-5; 7 bases line up with TRBD1. Germline CDR1 and CDR2: MDHEN and SYDVKM. The J segment lost 1 base and the V segment lost 5 bases, leaving 2 bases of the junction unmatched. The CDR3 runs to 14 residues. The CDR3 coding sequence is TGTGCCAGCAGTCCGGGACAGAGCAATCAGCCCCAGCATTTT. Amino acid sequence: CASSPGQSNQPQHF.

This clonotype was recorded a few times. The gene calls are TRBV27 and TRBJ1-2; TRBD1 aligns across 7 bases. Germline CDR1 and CDR2: MNHEY and SMNVEV (reference sequence). The CDR3 sequence is 17 residues long. V lost 0 bases to trimming and J lost 0 bases; unmatched junction nucleotides: 7. CDR3 coding DNA: TGTGCCAGCAGTTTATCGAGAGGCAGGGGGTCTAACTATGGCTACACCTTC. This translates into CASSLSRGRGSNYGYTF.

The rearrangement uses TRBV6-4 and TRBJ2-3; D gene uncertain. The CDR3 spans 15 residues. Per germline, CDR1 MRHNA and CDR2 SNTAGT. Trimming pared 0 bases from V and 4 bases from J, leaving 11 bases between. In nucleotides, the CDR3 is TGTGCCAGCAGTGACTCCGTGACGGTGGCAGATACGCAGTATTTT. Translated: CASSDSVTVADTQYF.

J is TRBJ1-6 and V is TRBV12-3 or TRBV12-4; D uncertain. With 5 bases removed from V and 9 bases from J, the gap between germline ends came to 8 bases. CDR3 length: 12 residues. This chain's CDR3 is CASSSGGSPLHF. DNA for the CDR3: TGTGCCAGCAGTAGTGGTGGTTCACCCCTCCACTTT.

The gene calls are TRBV6-1 and TRBJ1-5, with D uncertain. Germline CDR1 is MNHNS and CDR2 is SASEGT. The CDR3 has 15 residues. Trimming left V 6 bases short and J 0 bases short, with 12 bases between. Here the CDR3 DNA reads TGTGCCAGCAGCGTGGAGACTTATAGCAATCAGCCCCAGCATTTT. This codes for CASSVETYSNQPQHF.

This rearrangement joins TRBV4-2 to TRBJ2-7, with D perhaps matching TRBD2 (6 bases). This CDR3 spans 15 amino acids. Per germline, CDR1 LGHNA and CDR2 YNFKEQ. Trimming removed 0 bases from V and 6 bases from J, with 15 bases in between. This CDR3 is CASSQDRGREREQYF. CDR3 nucleotide sequence: TGTGCCAGCAGCCAAGATCGGGGACGGGAGCGCGAGCAGTACTTC.

V is TRBV2 and J is TRBJ1-1; D remains unclear. Trimming pared 7 bases from V and 1 base from J, leaving 16 bases between. The CDR3 loop spans 15 amino acids. Germline V CDR1 and CDR2: SNHLY, FYNNEI. The CDR3 bases are TGTGCCAGCAAGGTGGGCCCTACTAAGAACACTGAAGCTTTCTTT. Amino acids: CASKVGPTKNTEAFF.

Only a few counts were recorded for this clonotype. The chain links TRBV7-9 to TRBJ2-3, with D tentatively TRBD2 (6 bases). V was clipped by 11 bases and J by 4 bases, with 22 bases between them. CDR1 is SEHNR, CDR2 FQNEAQ, per germline (reference sequence). This CDR3 is 15 amino acids long. CDR3 sequence reads: CAGFNVSGRADTQYF. CDR3 DNA sequence: TGTGCCGGCTTTAATGTCAGCGGGCGGGCAGATACGCAGTATTTT.